This entry is about one T cell receptor (beta chain). PCR was performed using 60 Vbeta and 13 Jbeta primers. TCRdb's copy holds only in-frame clones and misses some; the assay was immunoSEQ multiplex PCR. The sample holds about 94,000 clones; roughly 73% are singletons and the top ten take about 4%. V lost 4 bases, J lost 7 bases, and 8 bases stayed unmatched. The germline gives CDR1 SEHNR, CDR2 FQNEAQ (reference sequence). The CDR3 contains 14 residues. These data belong to a study of cytomegalovirus exposure and HLA in healthy donors. Study in general: HLA-typed donors contributed some 83 million unique TCRs, which were held in an early data release.

This chain uses TRBV7-9 with TRBJ2-7; 9 nucleotides align to TRBD2. This TCR derives from a woman aged 40 to 55 in good health and CMV-seronegative. The sample taken for sequencing was PBMCs. This CDR3 reads CASSSGTSNWEQYF. The CDR3 coding sequence is TGTGCCAGCAGCTCCGGGACTAGCAATTGGGAGCAGTACTTC.